The T cell receptor beta chain under discussion was sequenced for a study of blood T cell repertoires in COVID-19. In the study overall: COVID-19 samples collected from the United States, Italy and Spain covered acute and convalescent phases. The cDNA or gDNA used as material had been derived from T cells, B-cell-depleted T cells, or PBMCs.

This CDR3 has 18 amino acids. The V and J ends lost 4 bases and 3 bases, in that order; junction bases with no gene match: 9. Germline-derived CDR1 and CDR2 are SGHRS and YFSETQ. In the study's own analysis: Amplified reference gene primers provided the basis for estimating nucleated cell counts. Clones were sequenced by immunoSEQ multiplex PCR, and TCRdb holds only the in-frame ones, with some missing. The DNA was the basis for D and trimming; V, J and clone size are from that table. The sample has a few hundred thousand clones; around 87% are singletons. The sequenced material came from peripheral blood. This TCR was sampled from a man in his fifties or sixties with active or convalescent COVID-19. The chain employs TRBV5-1 and TRBJ2-3, with 15 nucleotides matching TRBD2. The CDR3 here is CASSPSRTSGRETDTQYF. In nucleotides, the CDR3 is TGCGCCAGCAGCCCATCCCGGACTAGCGGGAGGGAAACAGATACGCAGTATTTT.